This TCR beta chain was sequenced for a study of neoadjuvant nivolumab and ipilimumab in lung cancer. Profiled with immunoSEQ multiplex PCR; TCRdb holds only in-frame clones, not every one. The sample has tens of thousands of clones; more than 85% are singletons. Points from the study as a whole: Only two of four nivolumab-treated tumors gained richness and clonality by surgery. TCR receptors were sequenced in few samples. Higher pretherapy blood TCR richness went with higher resected-tumor richness.

This CDR3 has 13 amino acids. The germline CDR1 and CDR2 sequences are MNHNS and SASEGT. Trimming pared 2 bases from V and 6 bases from J, leaving 10 bases between. Worth noting for this clone: The antigen remains unidentified.

The specimen was peripheral blood, collected after neoadjuvant nivolumab, alone or with ipilimumab, at or shortly before surgery. The rearrangement links TRBV6-1 to TRBJ2-5; possibly TRBD1 for D (5 bases). This receptor was identified in an adult with non-small cell lung cancer. The CDR3 is CASSEQGKQTQYF. The CDR3 coding sequence is TGTGCCAGCAGTGAACAGGGAAAACAGACCCAGTACTTC.